These 28 T cell receptor beta chains came from one sample sequenced in a study of vaccination and CD4 T cells after COVID-19. Regarding treatment: 10-day PBMC culture with coronavirus spike peptide pools or control peptides (ViraFEST assay). Cultured CD4+ T cell DNA underwent sequencing with the Oncomine TCR Beta short-read assay. TCRdb reanalysed the PCR reads using MiXCR and keeps one entry per CDR3 protein. The sample holds over 10,000 distinct CDR3 sequences, around 50% seen once. These receptors are not linked to any known antigen. Sequencing input: CD4+ T cells from blood, cultured in vitro. The receptors were gathered from a human donor who had recovered from COVID-19.

Only a few counts were recorded for this clonotype. The chain joins TRBV7-3 to TRBJ1-2, with TRBD1 matching over 8 bases. Germline CDR1 and CDR2: SGHTA and FQGTGA. V was pared by 2 bases and J by 10 bases, with 6 bases of the junction left unmatched. The CDR3 extends over 13 amino acids. CDR3 DNA: TGTGCCAGCAGCTTACAGGGGGCAACAGACTACACCTTC. Amino acids: CASSLQGATDYTF.

The chain combines TRBV12-3 or TRBV12-4 with TRBJ2-3; weak D call: TRBD2 (6 bases). The CDR3 is 17 residues long. The V and J ends lost 6 bases and 3 bases respectively, with 22 bases between them. This CDR3 reads CASSRYRTIGGTDTQYF. CDR3 nucleotides: TGTGCCAGCAGCAGGTATAGGACTATCGGGGGTACAGATACGCAGTATTTT.

This clonotype was observed a few times. The chain has TRBV20-1 and TRBJ1-5; D gene uncertain. CDR1 and CDR2 (germline): DFQATT, SNEGSKA (reference sequence). This CDR3 spans 14 amino acids. The V end was cut by 3 bases, the J end by 0 bases, with 9 bases between. Here the CDR3 DNA reads TGCAGTGCTAGTGAGGGAGATAGCAATCAGCCCCAGCATTTT. Translating it yields CSASEGDSNQPQHF.

In this sample, this clonotype turned up a few times. The V and J genes are TRBV20-1 and TRBJ1-2, with TRBD1 matching over 12 bases. Germline CDR1 is DFQATT and CDR2 is SNEGSKA (reference sequence). V gave up 4 bases and J gave up 3 bases; unmatched junction bases: 12. The CDR3 is 17 residues long. The CDR3 region has the DNA TGCAGTGCTACTCAATGGGGGACAGGGGGCGTTGACTATGGCTACACCTTC. Protein: CSATQWGTGGVDYGYTF.

The genes are TRBV30 and TRBJ1-1, with 8 bases matching TRBD1. Trimming removed 1 base from V and 4 bases from J; junction bases left unmatched: 11. The CDR3 spans 16 residues. Germline V CDR1 and CDR2: GTSNPN, SVGIG (reference sequence). The chain's CDR3 is CAWSEGAGGVGTEAFF. In nucleotides, the CDR3 is TGTGCCTGGAGTGAGGGGGCAGGGGGCGTGGGCACTGAAGCTTTCTTT.

The rearrangement links TRBV6-2 or TRBV6-3 to TRBJ2-3, with D perhaps given as TRBD1 or TRBD2 (5 bases each). Trimming left V 6 bases short and J 0 bases short, with 10 bases between. This CDR3 has 14 amino acids. From germline, CDR1 is MNHEY and CDR2 SVGEGT. CDR3: CASRRDGSTDTQYF. CDR3 nucleotide sequence: TGTGCCAGCAGAAGGGACGGTAGCACAGATACGCAGTATTTT.

The rearrangement uses TRBV15 and TRBJ1-2, with D maybe TRBD1 (6 bases). CDR1 and CDR2 (germline): LNHNV, YYDKDF (reference sequence). This CDR3 contains 14 residues. The V end was cut by 0 bases, the J end by 8 bases, with 13 bases between. CDR3 coding DNA: TGTGCCACCAGCAGAGAAGGGGGTAGTAGGGGCTACACCTTC. Amino acids: CATSREGGSRGYTF.

The chain's CDR3 is CASSEVQGAPFGYTF. The CDR3 nucleotides read TGTGCCAGCAGTGAAGTGCAGGGGGCGCCTTTTGGCTACACCTTC. The chain uses TRBV6-1 and TRBJ1-2; the match to TRBD1 covers 8 bases. The V gene end was trimmed by 1 base and the J gene end by 7 bases; junction bases not matched to a gene: 8. Germline CDR1 and CDR2: MNHNS and SASEGT. The CDR3 runs 15 residues.

The chain links TRBV30 to TRBJ2-2, with D perhaps matching TRBD1 or TRBD2 (6 bases each). CDR1 and CDR2 from the germline V gene are GTSNPN and SVGIG (reference sequence). The V end was cut by 3 bases, the J end by 3 bases, with 14 bases between. The CDR3 is made up of 15 amino acids. CDR3 region: CAWRSGGRDTGELFF. CDR3 nucleotides: TGTGCCTGGAGATCCGGGGGCAGGGACACCGGGGAGCTGTTTTTT.

This clonotype was counted a few times. The chain has TRBV7-2 and TRBJ2-7, with D perhaps TRBD2 (6 bases). The CDR3 runs 15 residues. Deletions cut 5 bases from V and 7 bases from J, with 21 bases between. CDR1 is SGHTA, CDR2 FQGNSA, per germline. The CDR3 region is CASSTQGGFSGEQYF. In nucleotides, the CDR3 is TGTGCCAGCAGCACCCAAGGAGGGTTTTCGGGGGAGCAGTACTTC.

This clonotype occurred a few times. The rearrangement links TRBV20-1 to TRBJ2-5; D unclear. This CDR3 contains 12 residues. Trimming removed 0 bases at V and 3 bases at J, with 5 bases between. Germline V gene sequence: CDR1 DFQATT, CDR2 SNEGSKA (reference sequence). The CDR3 DNA reads TGCAGTGCTAGAGATGATAAAGAGACCCAGTACTTC. Translation gives CSARDDKETQYF.

By share, this clonotype ranks as medium-sized. The chain couples TRBV20-1 to TRBJ1-5; the match to TRBD1 covers 10 bases. The V and J ends lost 5 bases and 6 bases, in that order; junction bases with no gene match: 7. The CDR3 is made up of 14 amino acids. The germline V gene encodes CDR1 DFQATT and CDR2 SNEGSKA (reference sequence). The CDR3 here is CSAEDRGFGQPQHF. CDR3 bases: TGCAGTGCTGAGGACAGGGGGTTTGGTCAGCCCCAGCATTTT.

The chain uses TRBV4-1 and TRBJ2-2; D is perhaps TRBD2 (5 bases). Trimming stripped 0 bases from V and 0 bases from J, with 11 bases between. The CDR3 contains 17 residues. Per germline, CDR1 MGHRA and CDR2 YSYEKL. Here the CDR3 DNA reads TGCGCCAGCAGCCAAGATCAGAGGGCTTCGAACACCGGGGAGCTGTTTTTT. It translates to CASSQDQRASNTGELFF.

A single count supports this clonotype. The chain joins TRBV6-5 to TRBJ2-2; D gene ambiguous. The V gene lost 0 bases and the J gene lost 4 bases, with 9 bases spanning the gap. Germline V CDR1 and CDR2: MNHEY, SVGAGI. The CDR3 has 15 residues. CDR3 coding DNA: TGTGCCAGCAGTTACTCGTGGAGCGCCACCGGGGAGCTGTTTTTT. This gives the protein CASSYSWSATGELFF.

This rearrangement joins TRBV5-4 to TRBJ2-7, with D tentatively TRBD1 (6 bases). This CDR3 is built from 15 residues. Trimming took off 4 bases at V and 3 bases at J, with 17 bases between the two ends. Germline values: CDR1 SGHNT, CDR2 YYREEE (reference sequence). The CDR3 loop reads CASSLDRGQFYEQYF. CDR3 DNA sequence: TGTGCCAGCAGCCTGGATCGCGGACAGTTCTACGAGCAGTACTTC.

This clonotype was found a few times. V is TRBV20-1 and J is TRBJ1-6; D possibly corresponds to TRBD1 (5 bases). The CDR3 runs 15 residues. V was clipped by 5 bases and J by 8 bases, with 19 bases between them. Germline V gene data show CDR1 as DFQATT and CDR2 as SNEGSKA (reference sequence). CDR3 coding DNA: TGCAGTGCTCCTGCCGGGGCGCCGTTGTATTCACCCCTCCACTTT. This gives the protein CSAPAGAPLYSPLHF.

The chain links TRBV9 to TRBJ2-3; perhaps TRBD1 as D (5 bases). Germline values: CDR1 SGDLS, CDR2 YYNGEE. CDR3 length equals 14 residues. V was clipped by 3 bases and J by 3 bases, with 11 bases between them. CDR3 amino acids: CASSESGRTDTQYF. The CDR3 nucleotides are TGTGCCAGCAGCGAATCAGGGCGGACAGATACGCAGTATTTT.

This clonotype was seen more than once but under ten times. The chain joins TRBV21-1 to TRBJ2-7; the table names TRBD2, a call not compared with the DNA. TRBV21-1 is termed a pseudogene. The CDR3 covers 16 residues. CDR3 protein: CASSDVPSGRAYEQYF. CDR3 in DNA: TGTGCCAGCAGTGATGTCCCTAGCGGGAGGGCCTACGAGCAGTACTTC.

This clonotype was counted a few times. The gene calls are TRBV27 and TRBJ2-1; 9 bases are shared with TRBD2. V lost 5 bases, J lost 8 bases, and 16 bases stayed unmatched. The germline gives CDR1 MNHEY, CDR2 SMNVEV (reference sequence). The CDR3 has 17 amino acids. Written as DNA, the CDR3 is TGTGCCAGCAGTCGAAAAGTAGCGGGAGAACCTCGGGATGAGCAGTTCTTC. Amino acid sequence: CASSRKVAGEPRDEQFF.

The chain couples TRBV4-2 to TRBJ2-1, with D possibly being TRBD2 (5 bases). The germline V and J ends were trimmed by 0 bases and 5 bases, with 14 bases remaining between them. Germline V gene lookup returns CDR1 LGHNA and CDR2 YNFKEQ. This CDR3 is built from 16 residues. CDR3 loop: CASSQDPTGKNNEQFF. CDR3 bases: TGTGCCAGCAGCCAAGACCCCACCGGGAAAAACAATGAGCAGTTCTTC.

The rearrangement uses TRBV20-1 and TRBJ1-2; the match to TRBD1 covers 7 bases. Germline CDR1 is DFQATT and CDR2 is SNEGSKA (reference sequence). The CDR3 runs 14 residues. Losses at the gene ends were 0 bases for V and 8 bases for J; bases not matched to a gene: 9. The CDR3 sequence is CSARDRGGRLGYTF. CDR3 sequence (DNA): TGCAGTGCTAGAGACAGGGGGGGAAGGTTAGGCTACACCTTC.

The chain is built from TRBV6-1 and TRBJ1-6, with a possible D match to TRBD1 (6 bases). The V and J ends lost 2 bases and 7 bases respectively, with 18 bases between them. Germline V gives CDR1 MNHNS, CDR2 SASEGT. This CDR3 has 17 residues. Written as DNA, the CDR3 is TGTGCCAGCAGTGAATTCCCGGGGGGCGGCCCAAATTCACCCCTCCACTTT. Protein sequence: CASSEFPGGGPNSPLHF.

In this sample, this clonotype turned up a few times. CDR3 nucleotides: TGTGCCAGCTCACCCATCGGTTCCTACGAGCAGTACTTC. This encodes CASSPIGSYEQYF. The chain uses TRBV18 and TRBJ2-7; D unresolved. Germline CDR1 KGHSH, CDR2 LQKENI. Between the trimmed V and J ends, which lost 3 bases and 1 base, there was a span of 7 bases. The CDR3 is 13 amino acids.

The chain combines TRBV19 with TRBJ2-4; TRBD2 matches at 10 bases. Germline trimming cut 9 bases from V and 7 bases from J; bases unmatched to any gene: 9. Germline V gene lookup returns CDR1 LNHDA and CDR2 SQIVND (reference sequence). The CDR3 sequence is 14 residues long. This chain's CDR3 is CASSTAGGQNIQYF. The CDR3 nucleotides are TGTGCCAGCTCCACAGCGGGAGGGCAGAACATTCAGTACTTC.

This clonotype showed up just a few times. This chain uses TRBV7-2 with TRBJ2-1; TRBD1 matches at 7 bases. The J call may be mistaken, given a closer DNA end match to TRBJ2-7. The CDR3 length is 15 residues. Germline V CDR1 and CDR2: SGHTA, FQGNSA. The CDR3 here is CASSFGQGVPPEQYF. The CDR3 DNA reads TGTGCCAGCAGCTTTGGGCAGGGGGTCCCCCCCGAGCAGTACTTC.

The rearrangement links TRBV28 to TRBJ1-5; TRBD1 matches at 7 bases. The germline V gene encodes CDR1 MDHEN and CDR2 SYDVKM. Losses at the gene ends were 5 bases for V and 12 bases for J; bases not matched to a gene: 19. The CDR3 spans 16 residues. Written as DNA, the CDR3 is TGTGCCAGCAGTATAAACCTGATCCGGGGACAGAAAGGCCAGCATTTT. It translates to CASSINLIRGQKGQHF.

The V gene is TRBV20-1, the J gene TRBJ1-4, with a possible D match to TRBD1 (6 bases). Germline values: CDR1 DFQATT, CDR2 SNEGSKA (reference sequence). V was pared by 2 bases and J by 6 bases, with 22 bases between. This CDR3 is built from 17 residues. The chain's CDR3 is CSARKMMRGTMDEKLFF. CDR3 DNA sequence: TGCAGTGCTAGAAAAATGATGCGGGGGACAATGGATGAAAAACTGTTTTTT.

The genes are TRBV12-3 or TRBV12-4 and TRBJ2-3, with TRBD2 identical over 16 bases. This CDR3 is 19 amino acids long. The trim removed 4 bases at V and 4 bases at J, leaving 11 bases unmatched. The CDR3 region has the DNA TGTGCCAGCAGTTCTTCCGGGACTAGCGGGAGGGCCGGTGCAGATACGCAGTATTTT. Translated, it gives CASSSSGTSGRAGADTQYF.